Listed here are 32 T cell receptor beta chains from one sample, sequenced in a study of cytomegalovirus exposure and HLA in healthy donors. PCR was performed using 60 Vbeta and 13 Jbeta primers. Here immunoSEQ multiplex PCR was the method, and the copy in TCRdb shows in-frame clones only, minus some. The sample consists of fewer than 200,000 clones, roughly 70% of them appearing once. Input material: PBMCs. The origin of the receptors is a man aged 35 to 55 in good health and CMV-seropositive.

This clone was seen a single time. V gene TRBV7-9 combines with J gene TRBJ2-1, with unresolved D. V lost 5 bases, J lost 4 bases, and 15 bases lay in between. CDR3 length: 15 residues. Per germline, CDR1 SEHNR and CDR2 FQNEAQ (reference sequence). CDR3 sequence: CASSPPGDPYNEQFF. The CDR3, as DNA: TGTGCCAGCAGCCCGCCCGGAGACCCGTACAATGAGCAGTTCTTC.

V gene TRBV7-3 combines with J gene TRBJ1-2; the D gene is possibly TRBD1 (6 bases). The germline gives CDR1 SGHTA, CDR2 FQGTGA. The CDR3 consists of 14 residues. Trimming took off 2 bases at V and 6 bases at J, with 13 bases between the two ends. CDR3 nucleotide sequence: TGTGCCAGCAGCTTAGCGCGTGGACAGCATGGCTACACCTTC. This encodes CASSLARGQHGYTF.

This chain links TRBV6-1 with TRBJ1-5; D may be TRBD1 (5 bases). Trimming took 6 bases from V and 11 from J, leaving 20 bases between them. The CDR3 consists of 14 residues. Germline CDR1 MNHNS, CDR2 SASEGT. CDR3 nucleotides: TGTGCCAGCAGGGCCGGGACTGCGGGCTCGGCCCAGCATTTT. This sequence encodes CASRAGTAGSAQHF.

In its sample, this clone was seen a few times. The chain couples TRBV6-6 to TRBJ2-3; tentatively, D is TRBD1 (5 bases). The V end lost 5 bases, the J end lost 4 bases, and 7 bases lay between the germline ends. This CDR3 region has 12 residues. Germline loops: CDR1 MNHNY, CDR2 SVGAGI (reference sequence). The CDR3 region has the DNA TGTGCCAGCAGTCGACAGTCAGATACGCAGTATTTT. It yields the protein CASSRQSDTQYF.

V is TRBV14 and J is TRBJ1-2; D might be TRBD1 (5 bases). CDR3 length: 13 amino acids. V lost 2 bases and J 4 bases, leaving 8 bases between the germline ends. CDR1 and CDR2 from the germline V gene are SGHDN and FVKESK. The CDR3 nucleotides are TGTGCCAGCAGCCAAATCGACAGCTATGGCTACACCTTC. It codes for CASSQIDSYGYTF.

This clone came up once. The chain joins TRBV29-1 to TRBJ2-3; 12 bases are a match to TRBD2. This CDR3 is built from 17 residues. The V and J ends lost 4 bases and 5 bases, in that order; junction bases with no gene match: 13. CDR1 and CDR2 (germline): SQVTM, ANQGSEA. The CDR3 loop reads CSVVASGGARSGDTQYF. Here the CDR3 DNA reads TGCAGCGTTGTGGCTAGCGGGGGGGCCCGTAGCGGAGATACGCAGTATTTT.

The gene calls are TRBV19 and TRBJ2-5; the D gene is possibly TRBD1 (6 bases). The CDR3 extends over 15 amino acids. V lost 4 bases and J lost 5, with 17 bases in between. Per germline, CDR1 LNHDA and CDR2 SQIVND (reference sequence). The DNA of the CDR3 is TGTGCCAGTAGTACTCTAAACAGGGTACGGGAGACCCAGTACTTC. It translates to CASSTLNRVRETQYF.

V is TRBV7-2 and J is TRBJ1-1; D is unresolved. The ends were cut back, 6 bases at V and 3 bases at J, with 17 bases in the middle. Germline CDR1 is SGHTA and CDR2 is FQGNSA. The CDR3 contains 15 residues. CDR3 DNA: TGTGCCAGCAGTTCACCCGGACTCACGGACACTGAAGCTTTCTTT. This gives the protein CASSSPGLTDTEAFF.

Comment on this clone: The junction shows a germline mismatch at one end, possibly a read error. Other DNA variants within this sample encode the same CDR3. This chain's CDR3 is CASSSTPGQLETQYF. CDR3 sequence (DNA): TGCGCCAGCAGCTCCACCCCGGGACAGCTAGAGACCCAGTACTTC. The genes are TRBV11-2 and TRBJ2-5; 7 bases are a match to TRBD1. The germline V gene has CDR1 SGHAT and CDR2 FQNNGV. The CDR3 has 15 amino acids.

In this sample, this clone turned up once. V is TRBV6-5 and J is TRBJ2-7; D might be TRBD1 (6 bases). V gave up 4 bases and J gave up 6 bases, with 19 bases separating them. The CDR3 loop spans 15 amino acids. Germline V gives CDR1 MNHEY, CDR2 SVGAGI. The CDR3 DNA is TGTGCCAGCAGTTCCGACGGCCGGACAGTTTCCGAGCAGTACTTC. It is translated as CASSSDGRTVSEQYF.

This chain uses TRBV30 with TRBJ2-3; 8 bases are shared with TRBD2. The length of the CDR3 is 14 residues. The ends lost 8 bases at V and 5 bases at J; junction bases unmatched: 12. CDR1 and CDR2 (germline): GTSNPN, SVGIG (reference sequence). Written as DNA, the CDR3 is TGTGCCACAAACGGGGGGGCGTATGGAGATACGCAGTATTTT. Residues: CATNGGAYGDTQYF. The full variable domain, its missing parts supplied by reference TRBV30 and TRBJ2-3, is SQTIHQWPATLVQPVGSPLSLECTVEGTSNPNLYWYRQAAGRGLQLLFYSVGIGQISSEVPQNLSASRPQDRQFILSSKKLLLSDSGFYLCATNGGAYGDTQYFGPGTRLTVL.

The count of this clone is one. V usage is TRBV6-5 and J usage is TRBJ2-3, with TRBD2 as a possible D gene (6 bases). Trimming stripped 6 bases from V and 2 bases from J, with 12 bases between. Germline CDR1 is MNHEY and CDR2 is SVGAGI. This CDR3 region has 14 residues. The chain's CDR3 is CASSSDYNTDTQYF. The CDR3 DNA reads as TGTGCCAGCAGCTCGGACTACAACACAGATACGCAGTATTTT.

The chain carries TRBV2 and TRBJ2-7; 8 nucleotides align to TRBD1. Germline lookup yields CDR1 SNHLY and CDR2 FYNNEI. The CDR3 extends over 12 amino acids. J gave up 6 bases and V 7 bases, and 5 bases lay outside the gene matches. In nucleotides, the CDR3 is TGTGCCAGCACCCCCAGGGGGCCCGAGCAGTACTTC. It codes for CASTPRGPEQYF.

The chain is built from TRBV4-1 and TRBJ2-3, with TRBD2 matching 8 bases. Unmatched junction bases numbered 14, after V lost 3 bases and J lost 6 bases. The CDR3 runs to 17 residues. CDR1 is MGHRA, CDR2 YSYEKL, per germline. The CDR3 DNA sequence: TGCGCCAGCAGCCACCCCGTGAAGCGGGGGCTGGGGGATACGCAGTATTTT. It specifies CASSHPVKRGLGDTQYF.

The chain employs TRBV4-3 and TRBJ2-1; D gene unclear. The CDR3 is made up of 14 amino acids. Germline assignment: CDR1 LGHNA and CDR2 YSLEER. Trimming took 0 bases from V and 10 from J, leaving 13 bases between them. CDR3 coding DNA: TGCGCCAGCAGCCAAGATTCGGGTTTCGGGGAGCAGTTCTTC. Protein product: CASSQDSGFGEQFF.

The DNA of the CDR3 is TGTGCCAGCAGCGACACATCATCCTCCTATAATTCACCCCTCCACTTT. Protein product: CASSDTSSSYNSPLHF. This sequence joins TRBV9 and TRBJ1-6, with D unresolved. CDR1 is SGDLS and CDR2 is YYNGEE in the germline V gene. V was trimmed by 3 bases and J by 0 bases, leaving 10 bases between them. This CDR3 is 16 amino acids long.

This chain links TRBV4-2 with TRBJ1-1, with TRBD1 matching 10 bases. V gave up 3 bases and J gave up 3 bases; unmatched junction bases: 4. CDR1 and CDR2 from the germline V gene are LGHNA and YNFKEQ. CDR3 length equals 15 residues. In DNA, the CDR3 is TGTGCCAGCAGCCAGCTTGGGACAGGGGACACTGAAGCTTTCTTT. It is translated as CASSQLGTGDTEAFF.

V is TRBV11-1 and J is TRBJ2-5; D possibly corresponds to TRBD1 (5 bases). The V end lost 5 bases, the J end lost 1 base, and 11 bases lay between the germline ends. Germline CDR1 is SGHAT and CDR2 is FQDESV (reference sequence). This CDR3 is built from 14 residues. The chain's CDR3 is CASSPQGPQETQYF. The CDR3 bases are TGTGCCAGCAGCCCCCAGGGCCCCCAAGAGACCCAGTACTTC.

The chain joins TRBV4-3 to TRBJ1-6; TRBD1 might be the D (6 bases). Between the trimmed V and J ends, which lost 4 bases and 8 bases, there was a span of 18 bases. This CDR3 spans 16 amino acids. CDR1 and CDR2 (germline): LGHNA, YSLEER. CDR3 residues: CASSRSGGGSHSPLHF. CDR3 in DNA: TGCGCCAGCAGCCGTTCCGGGGGGGGCTCTCATTCACCCCTCCACTTT.

With respect to this clone: Sequence at one end of the junction differs from germline and may be a read error. The chain couples TRBV7-7 to TRBJ2-1; D is unclear. CDR3 length equals 13 residues. CDR1 and CDR2 from the germline V gene are SSHAT and FNYEAQ (reference sequence). Written as DNA, the CDR3 is TGTGCTAGCAGCTTATCCCAACTTAATGAGCAGTTCTTC. The encoded protein is CASSLSQLNEQFF.

The V gene is TRBV5-1, the J gene TRBJ2-7; 8 positions agree with TRBD1. The length of the CDR3 is 18 residues. In germline, CDR1 is SGHRS, CDR2 YFSETQ. V was pared by 1 base and J by 1 base, with 13 bases of the junction left unmatched. The CDR3 region is CASSLRRDRSPKSYEQYF. DNA of the CDR3: TGCGCCAGCAGCTTGCGCCGGGACAGGTCCCCGAAGTCCTACGAGCAGTACTTC.

The chain has TRBV4-2 and TRBJ2-6; 11 nucleotides line up with TRBD2. Losses at the gene ends were 4 bases for V and 3 bases for J; bases not matched to a gene: 14. Germline V gene data show CDR1 as LGHNA and CDR2 as YNFKEQ. The length of the CDR3 is 20 residues. CDR3 sequence reads: CASSPPTSGGGGFGANVLTF. DNA for the CDR3: TGTGCCAGCAGCCCCCCCACTAGCGGGGGTGGAGGTTTTGGGGCCAACGTCCTGACTTTC.

The V call is TRBV5-5, the J call TRBJ2-7; D is possibly TRBD2 (5 bases). Germline CDR1 reads SGHKS; CDR2 reads YYEKEE (reference sequence). Trimming pared 4 bases from V and 3 bases from J, leaving 17 bases between. This CDR3 has 15 residues. CDR3 nucleotides: TGTGCCAGCAGCCCCGGAGGCAGCTCACACTACGAGCAGTACTTC. It translates to CASSPGGSSHYEQYF.

The chain combines TRBV4-3 with TRBJ2-1, with 10 positions matching TRBD2. This CDR3 region has 16 residues. The junction had 5 bases not matched to a gene; V was cut back by 0 bases and J by 6 bases. Germline V gene data show CDR1 as LGHNA and CDR2 as YSLEER. Here the CDR3 DNA reads TGCGCCAGCAGCCAAGATCTAAGCGGGGGGGCCAATGAGCAGTTCTTC. It translates to CASSQDLSGGANEQFF.

The CDR3 nucleotides are TGCGCCAGTGAATCGGGACAGGCCTTTAAGGTAAGCGGCTACACCTTC. Translation: CASESGQAFKVSGYTF. V is TRBV10-1 and J is TRBJ1-2; 8 bases align to TRBD1. The CDR3 has 16 residues. With V trimmed by 9 bases and J by 8 bases, 20 bases remained unmatched. Germline CDR1 and CDR2: WNHNN and SYGVQD (reference sequence).

V gene TRBV21-1 combines with J gene TRBJ1-5. TRBV21-1 is flagged as a pseudogene. The CDR3 is made up of 15 amino acids. The CDR3 DNA reads TGTGCCAGCATCCCGTGGGGGGGTTGCAATCAGCCCCAGCATTTT. As protein: CASIPWGGCNQPQHF.

The V and J genes are TRBV29-1 and TRBJ2-3, with D perhaps TRBD2 (5 bases). This CDR3 comprises 12 residues. Germline CDR1 is SQVTM and CDR2 is ANQGSEA. V was pared by 4 bases and J by 8 bases, with 13 bases between. The CDR3 sequence: CSVGTSKRTQYF. The CDR3 DNA reads TGCAGCGTTGGGACTTCCAAACGTACGCAGTATTTT.

The J gene is TRBJ1-5, the V gene TRBV7-3; unclear D gene. The CDR3 loop spans 14 amino acids. The germline CDR1 and CDR2 sequences are SGHTA and FQGTGA. The V and J ends lost 2 bases and 6 bases respectively, with 11 bases between them. This CDR3 reads CASSLSTPGQPQHF. The CDR3 DNA is TGTGCCAGCAGCTTATCCACCCCAGGTCAGCCCCAGCATTTT.

This chain links TRBV5-6 with TRBJ1-4; 9 bases are a match to TRBD1. There are 15 residues in the CDR3. Trimming cost V 2 bases and J 3 bases; bases outside gene matches: 2. Germline V gives CDR1 SGHDT, CDR2 YYEEEE. The CDR3 DNA reads as TGTGCCAGCAGCTTACAGGGGGCAGCTAATGAAAAACTGTTTTTT. It encodes CASSLQGAANEKLFF.

V gene TRBV6-5 combines with J gene TRBJ2-5; maybe TRBD1 (6 bases). The DNA end is a closer match to TRBJ2-7, so the J assignment may be wrong. The CDR3 has 15 residues. The germline CDR1 and CDR2 sequences are MNHEY and SVGAGI. The CDR3 DNA follows: TGTGCCAGCAGAGAGGACAGCACGAACTCCTACGAGCAGTACTTC. As protein: CASREDSTNSYEQYF.

This clone was seen a few times. V gene TRBV9 combines with J gene TRBJ2-7; TRBD1 matches 12 bases. The J segment lost 0 bases and the V segment lost 4 bases, leaving 8 bases of the junction unmatched. CDR1 SGDLS and CDR2 YYNGEE come from the germline V gene. This CDR3 is built from 17 residues. The CDR3 DNA reads as TGTGCCAGCAGCCCCGGGACAGGGGGCCAGGGCTCCTACGAGCAGTACTTC. It codes for CASSPGTGGQGSYEQYF.

V gene TRBV5-1 combines with J gene TRBJ2-1; D may be TRBD2 (5 bases). Germline V gene sequence: CDR1 SGHRS, CDR2 YFSETQ. CDR3 length equals 19 residues. V was shortened by 0 bases and J by 0 bases, with 19 bases between the two germline ends. Written as DNA, the CDR3 is TGCGCCAGCAGCTTGGGCGAGGGAGTTTTAAAGTCCTCCTACAATGAGCAGTTCTTC. Translated, it gives CASSLGEGVLKSSYNEQFF.